The TCR beta chain under discussion was sequenced for a study of T cell repertoires in cytomegalovirus infection. As for the study in general: Public TCR beta signature analysis indicated the presence of both CMV infection and matching HLA type.

Deletions cut 5 bases from V and 1 base from J, with 14 bases between. The CDR3 is 16 residues long. Per the germline V gene, CDR1 is SGHVS and CDR2 is FNYEAQ. TCRdb passed the reads through MiXCR, listing each CDR3 protein once. The sample consists of some 440,000 distinct CDR3 sequences, about a third of them appearing once. The specimen sequenced was PBMCs. The chain combines TRBV7-6 with TRBJ1-4, with D hard to call. This clonotype originated in a human donor in good health (CMV status not recorded). Some clones in this sample may be carry-over from other donors' samples. Written as DNA, the CDR3 is TGTGCCAGCAGCCCCAACGGTGTGGAAACTAATGAAAAACTGTTTTTT. Its translation: CASSPNGVETNEKLFF.